The sequence of this T cell receptor (beta chain) was determined in a study of T cell clones after liver transplantation. In the study overall: Liver transplant recipients had immunosuppression withdrawal attempted within 2 years. Until 12-24 months post-transplant, subjects got standard immunosuppression and no induction.

Clones were sequenced by immunoSEQ multiplex PCR, and TCRdb holds only the in-frame ones, with some missing. The sample includes some 120,000 clones, approximately 90% of them seen just once. The CDR3 spans 16 residues. V was shortened by 1 base and J by 2 bases, with 15 bases between the two germline ends. Germline assignment: CDR1 KGHSH and CDR2 LQKENI. The chain couples TRBV18 to TRBJ2-7; possible D gene TRBD1, 6 bases. The TCR comes from a human patient who received a liver transplant. The graft donor may have contributed some T cells. The starting material was CD4+ T cells from blood, obtained 12 months after liver transplant. DNA for the CDR3: TGTGCCAGCTCACCACTTAGTACAGGGATTCCCTACGAGCAGTACTTC. Translating it yields CASSPLSTGIPYEQYF.